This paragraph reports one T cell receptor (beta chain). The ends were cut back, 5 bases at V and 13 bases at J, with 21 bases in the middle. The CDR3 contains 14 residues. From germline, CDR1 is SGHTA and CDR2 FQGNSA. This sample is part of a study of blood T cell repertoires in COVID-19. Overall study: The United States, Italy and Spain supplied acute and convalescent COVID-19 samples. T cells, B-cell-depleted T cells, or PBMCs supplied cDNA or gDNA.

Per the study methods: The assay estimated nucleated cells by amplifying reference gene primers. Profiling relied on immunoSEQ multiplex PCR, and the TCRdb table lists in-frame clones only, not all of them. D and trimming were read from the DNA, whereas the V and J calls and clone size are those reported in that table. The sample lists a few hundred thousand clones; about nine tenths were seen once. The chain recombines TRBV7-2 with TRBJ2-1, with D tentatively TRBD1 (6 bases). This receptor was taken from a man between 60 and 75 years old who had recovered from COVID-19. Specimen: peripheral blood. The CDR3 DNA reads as TGTGCCAGCAGCCTGGGGAATGGACAGCTTGTCCAGTTCTTC. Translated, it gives CASSLGNGQLVQFF.